This passage covers 14 T cell receptor beta chains from one sample sequenced in a study of blood T cell repertoires in COVID-19. Measured with immunoSEQ multiplex PCR; TCRdb has only the in-frame clones, and not every one. The table has approximately 250,000 clones, approximately 90% seen once. Sequences were obtained from PBMCs or T cells enriched from blood (not recorded which). The receptors were gathered from a woman aged 25 to 39 who had recovered from COVID-19.

The chain is built from TRBV19 and TRBJ2-2; tentative D call: TRBD2 (5 bases). Trimming took 3 bases from V and 4 from J, leaving 12 bases between them. CDR3 length: 15 residues. In germline, CDR1 is LNHDA, CDR2 SQIVND (reference sequence). The CDR3 region has the DNA TGTGCCAGTAGTATGGAGGAGACTATCACCGGGGAGCTGTTTTTT. Translated, it gives CASSMEETITGELFF.

The V call is TRBV2, the J call TRBJ1-6; 8 nucleotides match TRBD1. V lost 6 bases, J lost 6 bases, and 7 bases stayed unmatched. Germline V lookup: CDR1 SNHLY, CDR2 FYNNEI. This CDR3 has 15 residues. The CDR3: CASSRDRGSNSPLHF. For the CDR3, the DNA is TGTGCCAGCAGCAGAGACAGGGGTAGTAATTCACCCCTCCACTTT.

The chain links TRBV7-9 to TRBJ1-2, with 7 bases identical to TRBD1. The CDR3 covers 15 residues. J was trimmed by 2 bases and V by 5 bases; bases with no gene match: 8. Germline CDR1 SEHNR, CDR2 FQNEAQ (reference sequence). The CDR3 nucleotides are TGTGCCAGCAGCCCACGAGACAGGGACAACTATGGCTACACCTTC. This gives the protein CASSPRDRDNYGYTF.

In this sample, this clone turned up once. The CDR3 end shows no conserved phenylalanine or tryptophan, and so a read error is likely. The DNA is left out, because the CDR3 cannot be placed on it with certainty; the CDR3 is given as TCRdb lists it. The genes are TRBV11-3 and TRBJ1-1; TRBD1 is taken as the D call from the table, unchecked against the DNA. Germline CDR1 and CDR2: SGHNT and YENEEA. A total of 10 residues make up the CDR3, ends included. CDR3 sequence: CASSLDVPAG.

The chain carries TRBV11-3 and TRBJ2-2; D perhaps matches TRBD1 (6 bases). This CDR3 has 15 residues. CDR1 is SGHNT, CDR2 YENEEA, per germline. Deletions cut 3 bases from V and 3 bases from J, with 11 bases between. CDR3 sequence: CASSFRGIDTGELFF. As DNA, the CDR3 is TGTGCCAGCAGCTTTAGGGGGATTGACACCGGGGAGCTGTTTTTT.

The chain is built from TRBV7-9 and TRBJ1-1, with D maybe TRBD1 (5 bases). The CDR3 totals 12 residues. Per germline, CDR1 SEHNR and CDR2 FQNEAQ (reference sequence). The V end lost 4 bases, the J end lost 6 bases, and 9 bases lay between the germline ends. The CDR3 coding sequence is TGTGCCAGCAGCTCAGGGTACCCTGAAGCTTTCTTT. As protein: CASSSGYPEAFF.

This rearrangement joins TRBV9 to TRBJ1-1; 7 bases map to TRBD1. CDR1 SGDLS and CDR2 YYNGEE come from the germline V gene. Germline trimming cut 4 bases from V and 1 base from J; bases unmatched to any gene: 7. The CDR3 covers 15 residues. The CDR3 coding sequence is TGTGCCAGCAGCCTACAGGGGAGTTCGAACACTGAAGCTTTCTTT. Translated, it gives CASSLQGSSNTEAFF.

The gene calls are TRBV11-2 and TRBJ1-1, with 7 bases fitting TRBD1. The CDR3 is 12 amino acids. With 4 bases clipped from V and 11 bases from J, the junction kept 7 bases outside the gene matches. CDR1 is SGHAT, CDR2 FQNNGV, per germline. CDR3 sequence reads: CASSSIDRVAFF. CDR3 sequence (DNA): TGTGCCAGCAGCTCAATTGACAGGGTTGCTTTCTTT.

The chain links TRBV2 to TRBJ1-2, with TRBD1 matching 11 bases. The CDR3 has 13 amino acids. V was clipped by 6 bases and J by 7 bases; unmatched bases: 4. Germline V gene sequence: CDR1 SNHLY, CDR2 FYNNEI. Written as DNA, the CDR3 is TGTGCCAGCAGCGGACAGGGGGCCTCTGGCTACACCTTC. Protein: CASSGQGASGYTF.

The chain employs TRBV28 and TRBJ1-2, with D possibly being TRBD1 (6 bases). The CDR3 loop spans 17 amino acids. The V end was cut by 2 bases, the J end by 6 bases, with 22 bases between. Per the germline V gene, CDR1 is MDHEN and CDR2 is SYDVKM. CDR3 DNA: TGTGCCAGCAGTTTAGGATTCTGGCCAGGGGATTCCGATGGCTACACCTTC. Translating it yields CASSLGFWPGDSDGYTF.

This clone was counted only a few times. The chain links TRBV28 to TRBJ1-2; 9 bases agree with TRBD1. The CDR3 has 16 amino acids. Unmatched junction bases numbered 8, after V lost 1 base and J lost 5 bases. CDR1 is MDHEN, CDR2 SYDVKM, per germline. Here the CDR3 DNA reads TGTGCCAGCAGTTTATTGCACAGGGGGCCCAAATATGGCTACACCTTC. Its protein product is CASSLLHRGPKYGYTF.

V usage is TRBV7-2 and J usage is TRBJ2-7; 8 bases agree with TRBD1. Trimming at V came to 4 bases and at J to 0 bases, leaving 11 bases not matched to a gene. Germline V lookup: CDR1 SGHTA, CDR2 FQGNSA. This CDR3 contains 17 residues. The CDR3: CASSSSVTGARSYEQYF. The DNA of the CDR3 is TGTGCCAGCAGCTCAAGCGTGACAGGGGCCCGCTCCTACGAGCAGTACTTC.

CDR3 protein: CASSWTGDNQPQHF. CDR3 coding DNA: TGTGCCAGCAGCTGGACAGGAGATAATCAGCCCCAGCATTTT. J is TRBJ1-5 and V is TRBV5-6; 7 positions agree with TRBD1. With V trimmed by 3 bases and J by 4 bases, 4 bases remained unmatched. Germline V CDR1 and CDR2: SGHDT, YYEEEE. The CDR3 length is 14 residues.

V is TRBV28 and J is TRBJ2-1, with 7 nucleotides matching TRBD2. This CDR3 is 12 amino acids long. Germline lookup yields CDR1 MDHEN and CDR2 SYDVKM. J gave up 7 bases and V 6 bases, and 3 bases lay outside the gene matches. In DNA form, the CDR3 reads TGTGCCAGCAGAAATAGCGGGAATGAGCAGTTCTTC. This codes for CASRNSGNEQFF. Combining the CDR3 with reference TRBV28 and TRBJ2-1 gives the whole variable domain DVKVTQSSRYLVKRTGEKVFLECVQDMDHENMFWYRQDPGLGLRLIYFSYDVKMKEKGDIPEGYSVSREKKERFSLILESASTNQTSMYLCASRNSGNEQFFGPGTRLTVL.